The 3 T cell receptor beta chains presented below share a single source sample, sequenced in a study of T cell responses to AZD1222 COVID-19 vaccine. Profiled with immunoSEQ multiplex PCR; TCRdb holds only in-frame clones, not every one. The data show roughly 70,000 clones, approximately 90% seen once. The input for sequencing was peripheral blood, taken 28 days after the second dose of the MenACWY control vaccine. The receptor set was obtained from an adult who received the MenACWY meningococcal vaccine as a control.

V gene TRBV28 combines with J gene TRBJ2-3; TRBD1 aligns across 9 bases. CDR3 length: 16 amino acids. Trimming at V came to 5 bases and at J to 2 bases, leaving 8 bases not matched to a gene. Germline lookup yields CDR1 MDHEN and CDR2 SYDVKM. For the CDR3, the DNA is TGTGCCAGCAGTATTAGTGGGACAGGGTTCACAGATACGCAGTATTTT. Its translation: CASSISGTGFTDTQYF.

This clone was detected only a few times. This rearrangement joins TRBV7-2 to TRBJ1-2; possible D gene TRBD1, 6 bases. Germline lookup yields CDR1 SGHTA and CDR2 FQGNSA. With 5 bases removed from V and 2 bases from J, the gap between germline ends came to 24 bases. The CDR3 is 18 residues long. CDR3: CASSPNPGQPLMNYGYTF. CDR3 sequence (DNA): TGTGCCAGCAGCCCTAACCCCGGACAGCCCCTTATGAACTATGGCTACACCTTC. Combining the CDR3 with reference TRBV7-2 and TRBJ1-2 gives the whole variable domain GAGVSQSPSNKVTEKGKDVELRCDPISGHTALYWYRQSLGQGLEFLIYFQGNSAPDKSGLPSDRFSAERTGGSVSTLTIQRTQQEDSAVYLCASSPNPGQPLMNYGYTFGSGTRLTVV.

This rearrangement joins TRBV30 to TRBJ1-3, with 8 bases that match TRBD1. The CDR3 is 13 amino acids. CDR1 GTSNPN and CDR2 SVGIG come from the germline V gene (reference sequence). Trimming at V came to 2 bases and at J to 7 bases, leaving 4 bases not matched to a gene. The CDR3 reads CAWSPGGDNTIYF. The CDR3 coding sequence is TGTGCCTGGAGTCCAGGGGGCGATAACACCATATATTTT.